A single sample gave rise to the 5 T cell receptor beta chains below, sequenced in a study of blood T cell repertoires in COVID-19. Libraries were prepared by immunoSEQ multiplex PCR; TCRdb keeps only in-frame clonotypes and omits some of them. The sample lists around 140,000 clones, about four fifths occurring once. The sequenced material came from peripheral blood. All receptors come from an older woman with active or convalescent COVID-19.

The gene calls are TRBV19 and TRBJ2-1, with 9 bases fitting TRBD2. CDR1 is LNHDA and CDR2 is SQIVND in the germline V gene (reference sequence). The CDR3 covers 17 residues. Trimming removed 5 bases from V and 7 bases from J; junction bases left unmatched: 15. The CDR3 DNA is TGTGCCAGTAGTTCCCACCGCGGGGGGGCCAATAGTAATGAGCAGTTCTTC. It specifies CASSSHRGGANSNEQFF.

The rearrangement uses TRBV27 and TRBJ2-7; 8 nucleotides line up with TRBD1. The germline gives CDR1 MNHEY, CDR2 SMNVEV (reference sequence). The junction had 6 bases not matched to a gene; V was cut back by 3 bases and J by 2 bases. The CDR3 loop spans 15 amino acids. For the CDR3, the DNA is TGTGCCAGCAGTTTTGTGGCAGGGGGCCCCTACGAGCAGTACTTC. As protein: CASSFVAGGPYEQYF.

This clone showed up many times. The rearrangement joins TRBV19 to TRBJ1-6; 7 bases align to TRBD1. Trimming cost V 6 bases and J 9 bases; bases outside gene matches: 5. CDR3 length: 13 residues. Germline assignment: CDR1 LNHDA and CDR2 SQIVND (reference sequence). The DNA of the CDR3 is TGTGCCAGTAGCACAGGGGTTCGTTCACCCCTCCACTTT. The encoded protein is CASSTGVRSPLHF.

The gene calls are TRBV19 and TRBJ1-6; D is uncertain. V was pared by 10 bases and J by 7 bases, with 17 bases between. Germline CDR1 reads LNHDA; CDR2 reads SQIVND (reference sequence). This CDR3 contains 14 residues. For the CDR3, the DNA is TGTGCCACGTCGTGGCGGGTAGGGAATTCACCCCTCCACTTT. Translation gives CATSWRVGNSPLHF.

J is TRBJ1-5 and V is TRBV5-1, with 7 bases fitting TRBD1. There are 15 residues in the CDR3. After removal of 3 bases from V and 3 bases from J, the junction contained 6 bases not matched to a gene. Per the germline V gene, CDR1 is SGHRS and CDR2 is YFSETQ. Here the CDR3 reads CASSWDRENNQPQHF. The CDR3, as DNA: TGCGCCAGCAGCTGGGACAGAGAGAACAATCAGCCCCAGCATTTT.